A selection of T cell receptor beta chains follows, all from one sample in a study of tissue T cells after allogeneic stem cell transplantation. Sequenced by immunoSEQ multiplex PCR; TCRdb stores in-frame clones only, minus some. Found here are around 1,900 clones, roughly three quarters of them singletons; the top ten hold approximately 8.8%. Sequencing used colon tissue, obtained at autopsy. Receptors were obtained from a male patient between 40 and 69 years old with steroid-refractory graft-versus-host disease after an allogeneic stem cell transplant. The T cells may come from the graft donor. The CDR3 runs from the conserved cysteine through the conserved F or W. The D gene is left open where the match is weak. Expanded clones get a size class; other rows say once, few or many, or leave the size out.

DNA	CDR3	D	V	J	size
TGTGCCAGCACTGCCCCTAGGAACGGGGTCTATGAGCAGTACTTC	CASTAPRNGVYEQYF	NA	TRBV28	TRBJ2-7	NA
TGTGCCAGCAGCCAGCAGACCCAGGGGGACTATGGCTACACCTTC	CASSQQTQGDYGYTF	TRBD1	TRBV3-1/TRBV3-2	TRBJ1-2	once
TGTGCCAGCAACTGGGACAGCAATCAGCCCCAGCATTTT	CASNWDSNQPQHF	NA	TRBV6-6	TRBJ1-5	NA
TGCGCCAGCAGTGAGCTAGCGGGGGGCCGGGAGTACCAAGAGACCCAGTACTTC	CASSELAGGREYQETQYF	TRBD2	TRBV10-2	TRBJ2-5	few
TGTGCCAGCAGTTTAAGCCCAGGACCGAGGGTCTACGAGCAGTACTTC	CASSLSPGPRVYEQYF	NA	TRBV27	TRBJ2-7	few
TGTGCCAGCAGTTTACGGCTGGGGGCGGTGAATCAGCCCCAGCATTTT	CASSLRLGAVNQPQHF	NA	TRBV27	TRBJ1-5	NA
TGTGCCAGCAGTGAGACAGGGGGCACGGGAGGCTACACCTTC	CASSETGGTGGYTF	TRBD1	TRBV6-4	TRBJ1-2	NA
TGTGCCAGCAGGTCCCGGGACCGAGACAATGAGCAGTTCTTC	CASRSRDRDNEQFF	NA	TRBV11-1	TRBJ2-1	few
TGTGCCACCAGTGGGGCCTCTGGAAACACCATATATTTT	CATSGASGNTIYF	NA	TRBV12-3/TRBV12-4	TRBJ1-3	NA
TGTGCCAGCAGTTTATCGGCGGGGAGAGTCACTGAAGCTTTCTTT	CASSLSAGRVTEAFF	NA	TRBV28	TRBJ1-1	NA
TGTGCCAGCAGTGGGGAAGTGAATCAGCCCCAGCATTTT	CASSGEVNQPQHF	NA	TRBV27	TRBJ1-5	once
TGTGCCAGCAGCTTAGCGTTTCCGGGACAGGGACCCAATGAGCAGTTCTTC	CASSLAFPGQGPNEQFF	TRBD1	TRBV7-6	TRBJ2-1	once
TGTGCCAGCAGTGGGGTCGGCAGGGGGTCAAAGGAGCAGTACTTC	CASSGVGRGSKEQYF	TRBD1	TRBV28	TRBJ2-7	NA
TGCAGTGCTAGTCCGCTGCAGCCCCCTTACGAGCAGTACTTC	CSASPLQPPYEQYF	NA	TRBV20-1	TRBJ2-7	NA
TGTGCCAGCAGCCGTGGGTTAGAGGGCGAGCAGTACTTC	CASSRGLEGEQYF	NA	TRBV14	TRBJ2-7	NA
TGTGCCAGCAGCTTAGGGGCGAACACTGAAGCTTTCTTT	CASSLGANTEAFF	NA	TRBV11-2	TRBJ1-1	NA
TGTGCCAGCAGCTCCGGACTAGCGGGGGAAACTGAGCAGTTCTTC	CASSSGLAGETEQFF	TRBD2	TRBV11-3	TRBJ2-1	few
TGCGCCAGCAGGAGTTCGGATTCCTACGAGCAGTACTTC	CASRSSDSYEQYF	NA	TRBV10-1	TRBJ2-7	few
TGCAGCGTTGAAGATCTTAGCGGGGGCACAGATACGCAGTATTTT	CSVEDLSGGTDTQYF	TRBD2	TRBV29-1	TRBJ2-3	NA
TGTGCCAGCAGTTTAGTTGGACCTACGGGAGAATACGAGCAGTACTTC	CASSLVGPTGEYEQYF	NA	TRBV27	TRBJ2-7	NA
TGTGCCAGCAGCTCTGACATTCCCTACGGGGATAATTCACCCCTCCACTTT	CASSSDIPYGDNSPLHF	NA	TRBV7-6	TRBJ1-6	NA
TGCGCCAGCAGCTTGGGAGGGACAGGGAACTTGAACACTGAAGCTTTCTTT	CASSLGGTGNLNTEAFF	TRBD1	TRBV5-1	TRBJ1-1	once
TGTGCCAGCAATAGACAGGGGGGCTATGAGCAGTTCTTC	CASNRQGGYEQFF	TRBD1	TRBV6-5	TRBJ2-1	few
TGTGCCAGCAGTTTGTTGGGGACTAATGAAAAACTGTTTTTT	CASSLLGTNEKLFF	NA	TRBV27	TRBJ1-4	few
TGCAGTGCTAGTACAGGAACAAGCTCCTATAATTCACCCCTCCACTTT	CSASTGTSSYNSPLHF	NA	TRBV20-1	TRBJ1-6	NA
TGTGCCAGCAGCCAAGACGTATCCTATGGCTACACCTTC	CASSQDVSYGYTF	NA	TRBV14	TRBJ1-2	NA
TGTGCCAGCAGCCCTTCCGGGACAGGGGAGTACGAGCAGTACTTC	CASSPSGTGEYEQYF	TRBD1	TRBV3-1/TRBV3-2	TRBJ2-7	NA
TGCGCCAGCAGCCAAGAAGAACAGCGGGGGGGTGGTGAGCAGTTCTTC	CASSQEEQRGGGEQFF	TRBD2	TRBV4-1	TRBJ2-1	NA
TGTGCCAGCAGCTTGGTAGCGGGGGGCGCCACCGGGGAGCTGTTTTTT	CASSLVAGGATGELFF	TRBD2	TRBV5-4	TRBJ2-2	NA
TGTGCCAGCAGTAACCGGGGGGGGAATGAAAAACTGTTTTTT	CASSNRGGNEKLFF	NA	TRBV2	TRBJ1-4	NA
TGCGCCACCAGCACCGGGACAGGGAATAACCACGAGCAGTACTTC	CATSTGTGNNHEQYF	TRBD1	TRBV5-1	TRBJ2-7	NA
TGTGCCAGCAGCCAAGGAGACGGACGATCTGGAAACACCATATATTTT	CASSQGDGRSGNTIYF	NA	TRBV14	TRBJ1-3	NA
TGTGCCAGCACCAGGGGGATCTACAATGAGCAGTTCTTC	CASTRGIYNEQFF	TRBD1	TRBV27	TRBJ2-1	NA
TGTGCCAGCAGCGTAGATGACGCTTCTGCCTCTGGAAACACCATATATTTT	CASSVDDASASGNTIYF	NA	TRBV9	TRBJ1-3	NA
TGTGCCAGCAGCCAGGGGACAGGGGTAGGCCGGCAGTATTTT	CASSQGTGVGRQYF	TRBD1	TRBV11-2	TRBJ2-3	NA
TGCGCCAGCAGCCAAGATGCGCAGGGGGCGGCCTATGGCTACACCTTC	CASSQDAQGAAYGYTF	TRBD1	TRBV4-3	TRBJ1-2	NA
TGTGCCTGGACAGGGGGAGGCTACGAGCAGTACTTC	CAWTGGGYEQYF	NA	TRBV30	TRBJ2-7	NA
TGTGCCAGTAGTTCCGGGACACGGGGTGAAAAACTGTTTTTT	CASSSGTRGEKLFF	NA	TRBV19	TRBJ1-4	NA
TGTGCCAGCTCACCACCGGGACTAGCGGGGGGACAATTAGAGCAGTACTTC	CASSPPGLAGGQLEQYF	TRBD2	TRBV18	TRBJ2-7	NA
TGTGCCAGCAGTGCCAGGGGTGGACAGCCCCAGCATTTT	CASSARGGQPQHF	NA	TRBV12-3/TRBV12-4	TRBJ1-5	NA
TGTGCCAGCAGTCCCCGGACTAGCGGGAGCACAGATACGCAGTATTTT	CASSPRTSGSTDTQYF	TRBD2	TRBV7-9	TRBJ2-3	few
TGCGCCAGCGCCACGGGACAGGGGTTTCGTGAGCAGTACTTC	CASATGQGFREQYF	TRBD1	TRBV5-1	TRBJ2-7	NA